This T cell receptor (beta chain) derives from a study of T cell changes during pregnancy in multiple sclerosis. The method was immunoSEQ multiplex PCR; TCRdb's version includes in-frame clones alone and lacks a portion of them. The sample yields around 71,000 clones, just over 90% seen once. CDR3 length: 13 residues. Trimming took off 4 bases at V and 6 bases at J, with 13 bases between the two ends. Looked up from germline, CDR1 is SGDLS and CDR2 is YYNGEE. This material consisted of peripheral blood, taken after pregnancy. The receptor comes from a female donor with multiple sclerosis, enrolled in a pregnancy study. The chain uses TRBV9 and TRBJ1-1; TRBD1 is a possible D gene (6 bases). CDR3 sequence: CASSPTWTAEAFF. Here the CDR3 DNA reads TGTGCCAGCAGCCCGACATGGACAGCTGAAGCTTTCTTT.